These 18 T cell receptor beta chains share one sample of origin, sequenced in a study of blood T cell repertoires in COVID-19. TCRdb's table, derived via immunoSEQ multiplex PCR, lists solely in-frame clones and lacks some. The sample holds roughly 150,000 clones, roughly 84% seen once. The specimen was peripheral blood. These receptors all come from a woman older than 75 with active or convalescent COVID-19.

V usage is TRBV4-1 and J usage is TRBJ2-1, with 10 bases lining up with TRBD2. This CDR3 comprises 19 residues. V was pared by 1 base and J by 12 bases, with 21 bases of the junction left unmatched. Germline CDR1 reads MGHRA; CDR2 reads YSYEKL. The CDR3 DNA reads TGCGCCAGCAGCCAAGCGGCAACAGGGAGGCCAGCGGGAGGGCCGGTGCAGTTCTTC. This translates into CASSQAATGRPAGGPVQFF.

The rearrangement joins TRBV2 to TRBJ2-1; D might be TRBD1 (6 bases). Trimming removed 9 bases at V and 11 bases at J, with 17 bases between. The CDR3 spans 12 residues. In germline, CDR1 is SNHLY, CDR2 FYNNEI. CDR3 residues: CASLSTGTQQFF. The CDR3 nucleotides read TGTGCCAGTCTCTCTACCGGGACACAGCAGTTCTTC. The full variable domain, completed using reference TRBV2 and TRBJ2-1, is EPEVTQTPSHQVTQMGQEVILRCVPISNHLYFYWYRQILGQKVEFLVSFYNNEISEKSEIFDDQFSVERPDGSNFTLKIRSTKLEDSAMYFCASLSTGTQQFFGPGTRLTVL.

This chain joins TRBV5-1 and TRBJ1-3; 7 nucleotides line up with TRBD1. The CDR3 is made up of 14 amino acids. CDR1 SGHRS and CDR2 YFSETQ come from the germline V gene. Unmatched junction bases numbered 3, after V lost 4 bases and J lost 2 bases. The CDR3 sequence: CASSQQGTGNTIYF. CDR3 in DNA: TGCGCCAGCAGCCAACAGGGGACTGGAAACACCATATATTTT.

This clone was seen a single time. V is TRBV28 and J is TRBJ2-7; D gene ambiguous. CDR1 is MDHEN and CDR2 is SYDVKM in the germline V gene. Trimming cost V 5 bases and J 4 bases, with 15 bases left between them. This CDR3 spans 14 amino acids. CDR3 sequence: CASSLVGQEYEQYF. The CDR3 nucleotides are TGTGCCAGCAGTCTCGTTGGGCAGGAATACGAGCAGTACTTC.

The chain links TRBV4-2 to TRBJ2-1, with 13 bases matching TRBD2. V shed 3 bases and J 7 bases; nucleotides not matched to a gene: 3. Per the germline V gene, CDR1 is LGHNA and CDR2 is YNFKEQ. This CDR3 contains 15 residues. The CDR3 coding sequence is TGTGCCAGCAGCCAGGGGACTAGCGGGATGAATGAGCAGTTCTTC. Protein sequence: CASSQGTSGMNEQFF.

V gene TRBV7-2 combines with J gene TRBJ1-4; 12 nucleotides line up with TRBD1. V dropped 5 bases and J dropped 8; count of bases not matched to a gene: 15. The CDR3 runs 18 residues. Germline V lookup: CDR1 SGHTA, CDR2 FQGNSA. The CDR3 DNA is TGTGCCAGCAGCGCATCCGGGACAGGGGGCTTCGGAGACGAAAAACTGTTTTTT. The encoded protein is CASSASGTGGFGDEKLFF.

The rearrangement uses TRBV3-1 (or the pseudogene TRBV3-2) and TRBJ2-2, with 7 positions matching TRBD2. Germline V gene sequence: CDR1 LGHDT, CDR2 YNNKEL (reference sequence). The CDR3 is 14 residues long. Trimming removed 3 bases from V and 6 bases from J; junction bases left unmatched: 4. This CDR3 is CASSQAGVAGELFF. The CDR3 bases are TGTGCCAGCAGCCAGGCGGGAGTGGCCGGGGAGCTGTTTTTT.

The chain carries TRBV3-1 (or the pseudogene TRBV3-2) and TRBJ2-2, with D tentatively TRBD1 (5 bases). CDR3 length equals 14 residues. CDR1 is LGHDT, CDR2 YNNKEL, per germline (reference sequence). Trimming pared 0 bases from V and 6 bases from J, leaving 8 bases between. The CDR3 protein is CASSQDQGPGELFF. The CDR3 region has the DNA TGTGCCAGCAGCCAAGATCAGGGCCCCGGGGAGCTGTTTTTT.

The genes are TRBV27 and TRBJ2-6; D is ambiguous. The CDR3 has 14 residues. Per the germline V gene, CDR1 is MNHEY and CDR2 is SMNVEV (reference sequence). V shed 5 bases and J shed 0 bases, with 5 bases lying between them. The CDR3 is CASSLLSGANVLTF. The DNA for the CDR3 is TGTGCCAGCAGTCTCCTCTCTGGGGCCAACGTCCTGACTTTC.

V is TRBV5-1 and J is TRBJ1-1; the D is unclear. Trimming stripped 0 bases from V and 6 bases from J, with 9 bases between. CDR1 is SGHRS and CDR2 is YFSETQ in the germline V gene. CDR3 size: 13 residues. DNA of the CDR3: TGCGCCAGCAGCTTGGGAGGTTTGTCTGAAGCTTTCTTT. Protein: CASSLGGLSEAFF.

The V call is TRBV3-1 (or the pseudogene TRBV3-2), the J call TRBJ1-4; 11 bases match TRBD1. The CDR3 runs 17 residues. Looked up from germline, CDR1 is LGHDT and CDR2 is YNNKEL (reference sequence). V dropped 4 bases and J dropped 8; count of bases not matched to a gene: 12. CDR3: CASSPTRDGTGGEKLFF. CDR3 sequence (DNA): TGTGCCAGCAGCCCAACCCGGGACGGGACAGGGGGAGAAAAACTGTTTTTT.

The chain employs TRBV28 and TRBJ1-2; TRBD1 aligns across 7 bases. The CDR3 has 15 amino acids. J lost 4 bases, V lost 2 bases, and 7 bases had no gene match. Germline CDR1 is MDHEN and CDR2 is SYDVKM. CDR3 protein: CASSLNRGGGYGYTF. In nucleotides, the CDR3 is TGTGCCAGCAGTTTAAACAGGGGTGGTGGCTATGGCTACACCTTC.

Concerning this clone: The junction departs from germline at one end; a sequencing error may be responsible. The rearrangement uses TRBV18 and TRBJ1-1; 10 positions agree with TRBD1. CDR1 is KGHSH and CDR2 is LQKENI in the germline V gene. This CDR3 has 15 amino acids. The CDR3, as DNA: TGTGCCAGCTCCCCACCAAGGACAGGGGGCACTGAAGCTTTCTTT. Protein: CASSPPRTGGTEAFF.

The chain combines TRBV7-3 with TRBJ2-1; 7 bases match TRBD2. Germline CDR1 is SGHTA and CDR2 is FQGTGA. V shed 1 base, J shed 10 bases, and the junction held 7 bases outside the gene matches. CDR3 length equals 14 residues. CDR3 residues: CASSLMREYGEQFF. CDR3 DNA sequence: TGTGCCAGCAGCTTAATGCGGGAGTACGGGGAGCAGTTCTTC.

The DNA of the CDR3 is TGTGCCAGCAGTTCGGAGCCTTGGACCCAGTACTTC. Its protein product is CASSSEPWTQYF. The V call is TRBV28, the J call TRBJ2-5; unclear D gene. The V end lost 4 bases, the J end lost 7 bases, and 10 bases lay between the germline ends. Germline lookup yields CDR1 MDHEN and CDR2 SYDVKM. The CDR3 sequence is 12 residues long.

J is TRBJ1-1 and V is TRBV19; D gene uncertain. The CDR3 is made up of 13 amino acids. The V gene's germline CDR1 is LNHDA and CDR2 SQIVND (reference sequence). V lost 3 bases and J lost 4, with 9 bases in between. The CDR3 loop reads CASSILSGTEAFF. The CDR3 DNA follows: TGTGCCAGTAGTATCCTAAGTGGCACTGAAGCTTTCTTT.

The chain has TRBV28 and TRBJ2-6, with TRBD1 as a possible D gene (5 bases). There are 18 residues in the CDR3. The V gene lost 4 bases and the J gene lost 0 bases, with 16 bases spanning the gap. CDR1 is MDHEN, CDR2 SYDVKM, per germline. CDR3 amino acids: CASSSQGWGRSGANVLTF. The CDR3 region has the DNA TGTGCCAGCAGTTCCCAGGGTTGGGGCCGCTCTGGGGCCAACGTCCTGACTTTC. Combining the CDR3 with reference TRBV28 and TRBJ2-6 gives the whole variable domain DVKVTQSSRYLVKRTGEKVFLECVQDMDHENMFWYRQDPGLGLRLIYFSYDVKMKEKGDIPEGYSVSREKKERFSLILESASTNQTSMYLCASSSQGWGRSGANVLTFGAGSRLTVL.

The chain uses TRBV5-4 and TRBJ2-2, with 7 bases that match TRBD2. V shed 4 bases, J shed 6 bases, and the junction held 12 bases outside the gene matches. Germline loops: CDR1 SGHNT, CDR2 YYREEE (reference sequence). The CDR3 is 16 residues long. CDR3: CASSQGLGTLPGELFF. The CDR3 bases are TGTGCCAGCAGCCAAGGACTAGGAACCCTCCCCGGGGAGCTGTTTTTT. Based on the CDR3 plus reference TRBV5-4 and TRBJ2-2, the full variable domain is ETGVTQSPTHLIKTRGQQVTLRCSSQSGHNTVSWYQQALGQGPQFIFQYYREEENGRGNFPPRFSGLQFPNYSSELNVNALELDDSALYLCASSQGLGTLPGELFFGEGSRLTVL.